The entry below describes one T cell receptor beta chain. Its antigen is undetermined. The germline V gene encodes CDR1 MGHRA and CDR2 YSYEKL. The CDR3 spans 16 residues. With V trimmed by 4 bases and J by 3 bases, 8 bases remained unmatched. The data originate from a study of cytomegalovirus exposure and HLA in healthy donors. Overall study context: Of some 360 genotyped donors, about 81% clustered with self-reported Caucasian donors. Regarding the study as a whole: Sequencing likely generated an artifact that appeared as a cluster of highly shared sequence variants.

PCR amplification relied on 60 Vbeta primers (plus 13 Jbeta primers). Per the authors' pipeline: Approximately 72 million unique TCR beta chains, some 10 million of them shared, were counted by a later analysis. Repertoires were generated with immunoSEQ multiplex PCR, while TCRdb's copy carries only in-frame clones and drops some. The V and J calls and the clone size are those of that table, but D and trimming were determined from the DNA. The sample holds 110,000 or so clones, approximately 69% seen once. This rearrangement joins TRBV4-1 to TRBJ2-7; the match to TRBD1 covers 11 bases. The sequencing sample was made of PBMCs. The TCR was taken from a woman between 40 and 55 years old in good health and CMV-seropositive. The CDR3 reads CASSLGQGARGYEQYF. CDR3 nucleotides: TGCGCCAGCAGCCTCGGACAGGGGGCCCGCGGCTACGAGCAGTACTTC.